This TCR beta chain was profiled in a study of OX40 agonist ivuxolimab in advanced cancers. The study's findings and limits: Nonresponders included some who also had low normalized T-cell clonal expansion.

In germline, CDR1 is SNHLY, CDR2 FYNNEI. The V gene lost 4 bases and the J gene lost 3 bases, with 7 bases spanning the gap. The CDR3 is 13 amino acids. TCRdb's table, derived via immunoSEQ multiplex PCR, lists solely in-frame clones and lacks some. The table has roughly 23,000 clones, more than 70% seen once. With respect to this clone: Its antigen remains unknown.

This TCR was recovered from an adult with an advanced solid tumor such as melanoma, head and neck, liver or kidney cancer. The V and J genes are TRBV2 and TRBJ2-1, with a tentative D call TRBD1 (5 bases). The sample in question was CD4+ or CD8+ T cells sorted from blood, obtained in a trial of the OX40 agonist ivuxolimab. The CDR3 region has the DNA TGTGCCAGCAGTGCACAGGACTACAATGAGCAGTTCTTC. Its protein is CASSAQDYNEQFF.